Following are 24 T cell receptor beta chains from one sample sequenced in a study of identical twins. Using its own MiXCR run on the 5' RACE reads, TCRdb lists one record per CDR3 protein. The sample gives about 1.7 million distinct CDR3 sequences, around a third of which show up once; around 0.3% is in the top ten. The source material was cord blood. The receptors come from a newborn girl in good health.

This clonotype was counted many times. This chain uses TRBV29-1 with TRBJ2-3, with D maybe TRBD2 (6 bases). The CDR3 loop spans 13 amino acids. Germline assignment: CDR1 SQVTM and CDR2 ANQGSEA. V was pared by 5 bases and J by 2 bases, with 11 bases between. The chain's CDR3 is CSVKTRVTDTQYF. The CDR3 nucleotides are TGCAGCGTTAAGACTAGAGTCACAGATACGCAGTATTTT.

The chain couples TRBV19 to TRBJ2-6, with D maybe TRBD1 (6 bases). Looked up from germline, CDR1 is LNHDA and CDR2 is SQIVND (reference sequence). Trimming took off 6 bases at V and 3 bases at J, with 6 bases between the two ends. This CDR3 contains 13 residues. This CDR3 is CASRTGGANVLTF. CDR3 bases: TGTGCCAGTAGGACAGGTGGGGCCAACGTCCTGACTTTC.

This clonotype was seen a few times. The chain employs TRBV7-2 and TRBJ2-7, with 11 bases matching TRBD2. The ends lost 1 base at V and 7 bases at J; junction bases unmatched: 12. Germline CDR1 SGHTA, CDR2 FQGNSA. This CDR3 has 17 amino acids. This chain's CDR3 is CASSLGAGTSGNNEQYF. CDR3 DNA: TGTGCCAGCAGCTTAGGAGCCGGGACTAGCGGAAACAATGAGCAGTACTTC. The full variable domain, in which reference TRBV7-2 and TRBJ2-7 provide the parts outside the CDR3, is GAGVSQSPSNKVTEKGKDVELRCDPISGHTALYWYRQSLGQGLEFLIYFQGNSAPDKSGLPSDRFSAERTGGSVSTLTIQRTQQEDSAVYLCASSLGAGTSGNNEQYFGPGTRLTVT.

A few counts support this clonotype. The CDR3, as DNA: TGTGCCAGCGTGTTGGGTGTAGGGGAGGCTCTGTACTTC. Its translation: CASVLGVGEALYF. The gene calls are TRBV2 and TRBJ2-5; TRBD2 might be the D (6 bases). The CDR3 contains 13 residues. Germline V lookup: CDR1 SNHLY, CDR2 FYNNEI. V was trimmed by 8 bases and J by 13 bases, leaving 23 bases between them.

This clonotype was seen only a few times. The chain links TRBV12-3 or TRBV12-4 to TRBJ2-2; 9 nucleotides match TRBD2. The CDR3 length is 15 residues. The ends lost 7 bases at V and 0 bases at J; junction bases unmatched: 3. CDR3 sequence reads: CASKPSGANTGELFF. DNA of the CDR3: TGTGCCAGCAAACCTAGCGGGGCGAACACCGGGGAGCTGTTTTTT.

This sequence joins TRBV18 and TRBJ2-5; a weak D match, TRBD2 (5 bases). The V gene lost 1 base and the J gene lost 2 bases, with 8 bases spanning the gap. The germline V gene has CDR1 KGHSH and CDR2 LQKENI. CDR3 length equals 14 residues. The CDR3 is CASSPLAFQETQYF. The CDR3 nucleotides read TGTGCCAGCTCACCACTAGCGTTTCAAGAGACCCAGTACTTC.

In its sample, this clonotype was seen a few times. The rearrangement uses TRBV27 and TRBJ2-4, with D possibly matching TRBD1 (5 bases). CDR1 and CDR2 (germline): MNHEY, SMNVEV (reference sequence). The CDR3 runs to 17 residues. Trimming took off 0 bases at V and 1 base at J, with 13 bases between the two ends. The CDR3 nucleotides read TGTGCCAGCAGTTTATCGCGTCCACAGGCGGCCAAAAACATTCAGTACTTC. This codes for CASSLSRPQAAKNIQYF.

In this sample, this clonotype turned up a few times. This chain connects TRBV6-4 to TRBJ2-7; D unresolved. Trimming pared 7 bases from V and 3 bases from J, leaving 7 bases between. Germline CDR1 MRHNA, CDR2 SNTAGT. The CDR3 runs 11 residues. The CDR3 coding sequence is TGTGCCAGCAATGGTGGCTACGAGCAGTACTTC. Translating gives CASNGGYEQYF.

This chain connects TRBV12-3 or TRBV12-4 to TRBJ2-4, with TRBD2 matching 10 bases. The CDR3 covers 15 residues. Trimming took 3 bases from V and 13 from J; bases not matched to a gene: 12. CDR3 in amino acids: CASSLGLAGAREQYF. The CDR3 DNA is TGTGCCAGCAGTTTGGGGCTAGCGGGAGCGAGAGAGCAGTACTTC.

The chain uses TRBV27 and TRBJ2-7; no reliable D call. Trimming pared 2 bases from V and 5 bases from J, leaving 16 bases between. CDR1 and CDR2 from the germline V gene are MNHEY and SMNVEV (reference sequence). This CDR3 has 15 residues. The CDR3 DNA follows: TGTGCCAGCAGTTTAAGGCCAGGCTCAGCCCACGAGCAGTACTTC. This codes for CASSLRPGSAHEQYF.

The rearrangement uses TRBV2 and TRBJ2-1; D possibly corresponds to TRBD1 (6 bases). The germline gives CDR1 SNHLY, CDR2 FYNNEI. V shed 3 bases and J shed 3 bases, with 9 bases lying between them. There are 14 residues in the CDR3. CDR3 coding DNA: TGTGCCAGCAGTGACTGGACAGACTACAATGAGCAGTTCTTC. This encodes CASSDWTDYNEQFF.

The J gene is TRBJ2-5, the V gene TRBV20-1, with 9 bases identical to TRBD2. The tail of the sequence fits TRBJ2-7 better, so the J call may be wrong. The CDR3 length is 14 residues. Germline V CDR1 and CDR2: DFQATT, SNEGSKA (reference sequence). The CDR3 loop reads CSARTGLAPYEQYF. CDR3 nucleotide sequence: TGCAGTGCTCGAACGGGACTAGCCCCCTACGAGCAGTACTTC.

This chain links TRBV2 with TRBJ2-3; maybe TRBD1 (6 bases). V lost 9 bases and J lost 2, with 12 bases in between. Germline values: CDR1 SNHLY, CDR2 FYNNEI. This CDR3 comprises 13 residues. The CDR3 loop is CARPGQDTDTQYF. The DNA for the CDR3 is TGTGCCAGACCGGGACAAGACACAGATACGCAGTATTTT.

This clonotype appeared many times. The rearrangement uses TRBV20-1 and TRBJ1-5; the D gene is possibly TRBD1 (5 bases). Germline V CDR1 and CDR2: DFQATT, SNEGSKA (reference sequence). V was trimmed by 1 base and J by 0 bases, leaving 7 bases between them. The CDR3 is 14 residues long. CDR3 loop: CSARAGDSNQPQHF. The CDR3 coding sequence is TGCAGTGCTAGAGCGGGGGATAGCAATCAGCCCCAGCATTTT.

CDR3 sequence: CSVETSGRAYTGELFF. The DNA for the CDR3 is TGCAGCGTTGAGACTAGCGGGAGGGCCTACACCGGGGAGCTGTTTTTT. The V gene is TRBV29-1, the J gene TRBJ2-2; the match to TRBD2 covers 14 bases. CDR3 length equals 16 residues. CDR1 is SQVTM and CDR2 is ANQGSEA in the germline V gene. With V trimmed by 3 bases and J by 3 bases, 3 bases remained unmatched.

In this sample, this clonotype turned up a few times. The chain links TRBV7-2 to TRBJ2-6; D is unresolved. The CDR3 runs 15 residues. V shed 3 bases and J shed 0 bases, with 6 bases lying between them. The germline gives CDR1 SGHTA, CDR2 FQGNSA. Here the CDR3 reads CASSFALSGANVLTF. For the CDR3, the DNA is TGTGCCAGCAGCTTCGCCCTCTCTGGGGCCAACGTCCTGACTTTC.

In this sample, this clonotype turned up once. The CDR3 region is CASSQKTPSGRARGETQYF. The CDR3 coding sequence is TGCGCCAGCAGCCAGAAAACGCCTAGCGGGAGGGCCAGAGGTGAGACCCAGTACTTC. This chain links TRBV4-1 with TRBJ2-7; 12 bases agree with TRBD2. The end of the DNA fits TRBJ2-5 better, so the J call may be wrong. CDR1 MGHRA and CDR2 YSYEKL come from the germline V gene. The length of the CDR3 is 19 residues.

J is TRBJ1-2 and V is TRBV20-1; D not resolved. This CDR3 region has 12 residues. Germline V gene sequence: CDR1 DFQATT, CDR2 SNEGSKA (reference sequence). V lost 2 bases, J lost 5 bases, and 9 bases lay in between. The CDR3 coding sequence is TGCAGTGCTAGACAGGACCCTTATGGCTACACCTTC. The encoded protein is CSARQDPYGYTF.

The chain recombines TRBV6-4 with TRBJ2-2, with D unclear. Germline CDR1 MRHNA, CDR2 SNTAGT. V was cut by 3 bases and J by 1 base, with 6 bases left in between. The CDR3 covers 14 residues. The CDR3 bases are TGTGCCAGCAGTGAGGAACGGAACACCGGGGAGCTGTTTTTT. Its translation: CASSEERNTGELFF.

This clonotype was counted many times. J is TRBJ2-1 and V is TRBV29-1, with 10 bases lining up with TRBD2. CDR3 size: 15 residues. V lost 1 base, J lost 4 bases, and 4 bases stayed unmatched. Germline assignment: CDR1 SQVTM and CDR2 ANQGSEA. The CDR3 DNA follows: TGCAGCGTTGAAGCGACTAGCGGGCTGTACAATGAGCAGTTCTTC. Its translation: CSVEATSGLYNEQFF.

The chain links TRBV20-1 to TRBJ1-5; unclear D gene. The CDR3 is made up of 17 amino acids. Trimming cost V 1 base and J 0 bases, with 16 bases left between them. Germline values: CDR1 DFQATT, CDR2 SNEGSKA (reference sequence). CDR3 residues: CSARGFVDGVSNQPQHF. In DNA, the CDR3 is TGCAGTGCTAGAGGTTTCGTAGACGGTGTTAGCAATCAGCCCCAGCATTTT.

This clonotype was observed many times. The V gene is TRBV20-1, the J gene TRBJ2-7; D possibly corresponds to TRBD1 (6 bases). The CDR3 extends over 13 amino acids. The germline CDR1 and CDR2 sequences are DFQATT and SNEGSKA (reference sequence). Trimming cost V 0 bases and J 3 bases, with 9 bases left between them. In nucleotides, the CDR3 is TGCAGTGCTAGAGACCGAGGGGGCTACGAGCAGTACTTC. Amino acids: CSARDRGGYEQYF.

The chain joins TRBV6-1 to TRBJ2-7; 12 nucleotides align to TRBD2. V was clipped by 7 bases and J by 2 bases; unmatched bases: 6. CDR3 length: 15 residues. Germline V lookup: CDR1 MNHNS, CDR2 SASEGT. The CDR3 sequence is CASIPTSGGPYEQYF. The CDR3 region has the DNA TGTGCCAGCATCCCGACTAGCGGGGGACCCTACGAGCAGTACTTC.

The J gene is TRBJ1-5, the V gene TRBV25-1, with no clear D. Germline V CDR1 and CDR2: MGHDK, SYGVNS. V was trimmed by 7 bases and J by 15 bases, leaving 10 bases between them. The CDR3 spans 9 residues. The DNA of the CDR3 is TGTGCCAGCAACGTAAGGCGGCATTTT. Translation gives CASNVRRHF.